Listed here is a single T cell receptor (beta chain). The table lists this clonotype with many counts. Its antigen is not yet known. No much larger clone exists at a distance of one base, and base qualities are not known. These data originate in a study of Graves' ophthalmopathy and Graves' hyperthyroidism (dated by TCRdb to the late 2010s). Some background on the complete study: Peripheral blood samples were taken at the time of initial diagnosis, before any treatment was given. To tell Graves' ophthalmopathy apart from Graves' hyperthyroidism, and to predict which patients would progress to ophthalmopathy, the study relied on TCR beta repertoire signatures. In total, approximately 140 blood samples were TCR-sequenced: some 43 ophthalmopathy, some 75 hyperthyroidism and some 17 hyperthyroidism-to-ophthalmopathy patients. A discovery set of about 99 patients (43 ophthalmopathy, 60 or so stable hyperthyroidism) was enrolled to explore V-J signatures distinguishing ophthalmopathy from hyperthyroidism. An independent validation cohort comprised 18 to 20 hyperthyroidism patients and 15 to 17 patients who later progressed from hyperthyroidism to ophthalmopathy. T-cell repertoires of thyroid tissue and blood were compared in over 5 hyperthyroidism patients. Following sample collection, hyperthyroidism patients were given methimazole at a starting dose of 30 mg daily, and ophthalmopathy patients were given high-dose intravenous methylprednisolone. For training and testing, the 100 or so patients in the discovery cohort were randomly divided in a 7:3 ratio. The paper's findings and limits, for the study overall: Sample size was not predetermined statistically, and investigators were not blinded to group allocation. Most expanded thyroid clonotypes with a frequency above 0.001 also appeared in blood, which suggests that blood repertoires may reflect the immune response in the thyroid. In validation, the model predicted ophthalmopathy progression with less than 71% sensitivity and around 72% specificity; 12 predicted patients were CT-confirmed with GO in a median of roughly 6.8 months. In cross-validation, the 13-signature model distinguished ophthalmopathy from stable hyperthyroidism with about 89% sensitivity and 81.08% specificity, while in the test set the corresponding values were about 79% and 69%.

For repertoire sequencing, TCR beta CDR3 regions were amplified from RNA transcripts. The first round of RT-PCR was done with HTBI primers and the Qiagen OneStep RT-PCR kit, and was followed by a second round of multiplex PCR, then size selection and purification. Libraries were sequenced paired-end with 100 bp reads on an Illumina HiSeq2000. In the authors' own workflow: SOAPnuke was used to process the reads, removing any read that contained adapters or uncalled bases, had a mean Phred below 15, or lacked an exact match to the constant primer or identifier. COPE v1.2.5 was used to merge high-quality paired reads. Clonotypes were defined as unique nucleotide sequences and were aligned to IMGT TRB V, D and J references using MiTCR v1.1. The analysis was limited to V-J combinations with a frequency above 0.0001, which together covered just over 98% of the repertoires. A TCR clonal expansion and chaos score per V-J combination was defined as the ratio of F50 clonal expansion to chaos observed in the TCRdist matrix. Features were reduced by Welch's t-statistics and random forest to over 10 V-J combinations, which fed a naive Bayes classifier. Thyroid-blood repertoire similarity was quantified with the Morisita-Horn index. Starting from the raw public reads, TCRdb applied fastp trimming at Q25, assembled clones with MiXCR and retained in-frame beta chains. Every CDR3 protein is listed once, alongside the most common genes and DNA of its rows. These V and J calls rely on TCRdb rather than the paper's analysis. A total of hundreds of thousands of distinct CDR3 sequences appear in this sample, about 15% of them only once. Of the sample, over 7.5% is held by the ten largest clones.

The ophthalmopathy patients had moderately to severely active disease, with a Clinical Activity Score of 3 or higher, a NOSPECS grade of 4 or higher, and a disease duration of less than 3 months. Patients with other autoimmune diseases, uncontrolled infections, pregnancy or lactation were excluded from the study. Diagnosis was based on clinical symptoms, serum thyroxine, TRAb, thyroid ultrasound and orbital computed tomography. PBMCs were isolated from 8 to 10 ml of fresh peripheral blood by Ficoll-Paque density gradient centrifugation. Total RNA was extracted using Trizol reagent, and RNA quality was checked on an Agilent 2100 Bioanalyzer. The CDR3, cysteine through phenylalanine, is 14 amino acids long. Only the CDR3 DNA stays, 42 bases, in frame from base 1. V loses 3 bases of germline sequence and J loses 2 bases, and the interval between the two ends is 8 bases.

The receptor was derived from a woman in her twenties or thirties with Graves' ophthalmopathy. Donor details come from another sample of the same person, matched by shared clones. The rearrangement joined TRBV12-3 or TRBV12-4 to TRBJ1-5; TRBD1 could be the D gene, as 6 bases match. Sequencing was done on a sample of blood. Here is the DNA: TGTGCCAGCAGTTTTTCAGGGGGCAATCAGCCCCAGCATTTT. It encodes CASSFSGGNQPQHF.